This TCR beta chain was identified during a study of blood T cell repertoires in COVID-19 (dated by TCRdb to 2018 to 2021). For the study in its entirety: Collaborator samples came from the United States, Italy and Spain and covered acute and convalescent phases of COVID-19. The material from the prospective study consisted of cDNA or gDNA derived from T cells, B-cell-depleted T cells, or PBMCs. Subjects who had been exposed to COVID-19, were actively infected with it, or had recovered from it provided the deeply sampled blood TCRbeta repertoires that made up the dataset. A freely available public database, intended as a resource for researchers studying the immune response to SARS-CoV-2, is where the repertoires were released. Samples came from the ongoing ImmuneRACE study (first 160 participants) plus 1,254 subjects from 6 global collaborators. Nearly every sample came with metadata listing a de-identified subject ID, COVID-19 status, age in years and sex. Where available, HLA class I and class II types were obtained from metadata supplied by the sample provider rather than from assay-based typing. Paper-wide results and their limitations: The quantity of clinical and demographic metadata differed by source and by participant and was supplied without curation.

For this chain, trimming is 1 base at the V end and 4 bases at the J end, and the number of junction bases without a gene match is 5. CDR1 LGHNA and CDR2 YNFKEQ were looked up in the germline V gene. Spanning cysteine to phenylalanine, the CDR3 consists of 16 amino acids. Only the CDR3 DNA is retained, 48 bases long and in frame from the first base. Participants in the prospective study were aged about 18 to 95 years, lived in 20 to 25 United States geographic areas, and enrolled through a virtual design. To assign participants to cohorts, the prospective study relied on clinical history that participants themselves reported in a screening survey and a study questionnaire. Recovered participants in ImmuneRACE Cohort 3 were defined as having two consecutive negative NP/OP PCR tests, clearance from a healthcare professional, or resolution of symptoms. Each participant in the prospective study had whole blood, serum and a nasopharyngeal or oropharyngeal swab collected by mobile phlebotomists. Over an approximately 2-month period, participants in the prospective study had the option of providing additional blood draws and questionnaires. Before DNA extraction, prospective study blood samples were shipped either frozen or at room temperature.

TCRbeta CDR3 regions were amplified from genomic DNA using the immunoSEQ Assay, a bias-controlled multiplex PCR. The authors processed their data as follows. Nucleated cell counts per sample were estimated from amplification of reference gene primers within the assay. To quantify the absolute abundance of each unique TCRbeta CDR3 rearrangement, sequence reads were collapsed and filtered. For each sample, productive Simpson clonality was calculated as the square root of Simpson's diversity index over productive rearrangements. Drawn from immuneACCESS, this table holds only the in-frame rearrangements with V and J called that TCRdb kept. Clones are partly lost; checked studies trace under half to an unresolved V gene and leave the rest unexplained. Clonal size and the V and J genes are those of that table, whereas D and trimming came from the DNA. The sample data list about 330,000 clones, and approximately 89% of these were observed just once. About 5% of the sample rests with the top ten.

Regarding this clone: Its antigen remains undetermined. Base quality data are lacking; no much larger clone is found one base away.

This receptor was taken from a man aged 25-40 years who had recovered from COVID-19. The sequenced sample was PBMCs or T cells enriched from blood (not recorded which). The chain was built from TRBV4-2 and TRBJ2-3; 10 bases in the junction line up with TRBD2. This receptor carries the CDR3 CASSQAAGGIADTQYF. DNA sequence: TGTGCCAGCAGCCAAGCAGCGGGGGGGATCGCAGATACGCAGTATTTT.